This T cell receptor beta chain is from a study of T cell responses to AZD1222 COVID-19 vaccine. Generated by immunoSEQ multiplex PCR, the TCRdb table keeps only in-frame clones and is missing some. The sample consists of about 110,000 clones, roughly 91% of them appearing once. Germline V gene lookup returns CDR1 SEHNR and CDR2 FQNEAQ (reference sequence). This CDR3 contains 15 residues. The ends lost 1 base at V and 6 bases at J; junction bases unmatched: 2. With respect to this clone: What it binds is not known.

Study-wide results and caveats: Donors in the cohort were predominantly white British and more often female, and clonal diversity was possibly underestimated. Close to half of all spike-specific TCRs reportedly target regions of the variants that are unmutated.

The clonotype originates from an adult in good health. The rearrangement joins TRBV7-9 to TRBJ1-4; 10 nucleotides line up with TRBD1. The sample was peripheral blood, taken on day 0 of AZD1222 vaccination. The CDR3 coding sequence is TGTGCCAGCAGCTTAGTTGGGACAGGGGATGAAAAACTGTTTTTT. Residues: CASSLVGTGDEKLFF. Based on the CDR3 plus reference TRBV7-9 and TRBJ1-4, the full variable domain is DTGVSQNPRHKITKRGQNVTFRCDPISEHNRLYWYRQTLGQGPEFLTYFQNEAQLEKSRLLSDRFSAERPKGSFSTLEIQRTEQGDSAMYLCASSLVGTGDEKLFFGSGTQLSVL.